The present TCR beta chain was sequenced within a study of long-term antiretroviral therapy in people with HIV (dated 2022 in TCRdb). For context, the study as a whole: Collection of the earliest samples took place about a decade ahead of the 2015 WHO recommendation for immediate ART, at a time when ART was typically delayed until CD4 counts fell. A retrospective serial study tested whether changes in peripheral blood TRB repertoire composition and diversity were associated with ART initiation and durable HIV suppression. From 30 adults with confirmed HIV infection, the cohort provided over 150 cryopreserved PBMC samples, gathered serially across a mean of around six years (range 1-12). Of the 30 participants with HIV, approximately twelve were female. No cross-contamination during QIAcube processing was shown when test extractions of a monoclonal T-cell line were performed alongside 25 to 35 polyclonal samples.

General findings and caveats noted by the study authors: ART initiation was associated with a significant increase in TRB diversity, but diversity stayed significantly below transplant donor controls even after long-term ART. Compared with controls, HIV repertoires had narrower CDR3 length ranges, and the network structure pointed to an antigen-experienced repertoire that shifted only slightly toward naive after ART. Because pre-ART samples had limited cell numbers, profiling was done on unsorted PBMC rather than on sorted CD4+ and CD8+ T cells. Because PBMC availability was limited, only the TCR beta chain was sequenced, with no alpha chain pairing. Inferences about post-ART repertoire changes were limited because no data were available on ART adherence, viral resistance or therapy changes. The repertoire was dominated across all time points by expanded TRB clones identified before ART initiation, although this dominance was seen to fluctuate and to decrease in many PLHIV after ART. Samples dated from the mid-2000s to the late 2010s, and the ART regimens used may be less effective than current ones.

Sequencing of the TRB variable region was done with the immunoSEQ hsTCRB v3.0 assay at survey level resolution. The target sequencing depth for TRB was 40,000-50,000 T-cell genomes per sample. TRB libraries were pooled and sequenced on an Illumina MiSeq using a v3 150-cycle kit. The study's processing was this. Repertoire analysis ran in R within a reproducible Nextflow workflow covering QC, data transformation and analysis. LymphoSeq2, an R package for AIRR-Seq data exploration, was used to implement custom analyses. Several samples yielding fewer than 5000 total TRB sequences were excluded, leaving over 150 analyzed HIV repertoires. Among the 180 to 200 HIV repertoires that were kept, 59 were collected before ART initiation and more than 120 were collected after ART initiation. Repertoires were downsampled to 5000 TRB nucleotide sequences, and summary statistics were averaged over 100 downsampling iterations. The analysis kept only TRB sequences whose CDR3 regions were at least seven amino acids long. Diversity was assessed using a clonality score derived from Shannon entropy and using the Gini coefficient. In the repertoire networks, any two of the top 5000 CDR3 amino acid sequences were linked whenever the two sequences differed by an edit distance of one. For TRB CDR3 amino acid sequences, GLIPH2 was used to predict antigen specificity groups and MHC restriction. CDR3 amino acid sequences were matched against VDJdb and McPAS-TCR to flag known CMV, EBV, HIV or tissue antigen associations. Pre-ART, post-ART and control groups were compared with Wilcoxon signed-rank tests and Holm-Bonferroni correction. TCRdb mirrors the immuneACCESS table, restricted to in-frame sequences. Some clones are absent from its copies; in checked studies, under half trace to an unresolved V gene, and the reason for the others is unknown. The V and J calls and clone size were taken over from that table, and D and trimming were inferred from the DNA. The sample table lists about 19,000 clones, about 91% of them with a count of one. Over 4% of the sample belongs to the ten largest clones.

Its CDR3 holds 15 amino acids, cysteine through phenylalanine. Just CDR3 DNA is preserved here, 45 bases in frame from base 1. CDR1 and CDR2 (LNHDA, SQIVND) derive from the germline V gene (reference sequence). Trimmed from V: 6 bases; trimmed from J: 5 bases; junction bases lacking a gene match: 8. Notes on this clone: The clone's antigen remains unknown. Per-base quality was not reported, and no clone a single base away is much larger than it.

Participants were included only if at least one PBMC sample before ART initiation and at least two post-ART samples were available. Treatment was received in the United States of America by all participants with HIV. Before DNA extraction, cryopreserved samples of roughly 0.85-11 million PBMC were thawed and then washed. At the time of the earliest PBMC sample, participants with HIV were aged between roughly 20 and 54 years. PBMC samples from each participant spanned 1-4 timepoints before ART initiation and 2-8 timepoints after ART initiation, with a median of 7 samples. Serial HIV viral load, CD4+ T-cell count, ART history and demographic data were obtained for every participant. Using a Qiagen kit on a QIAcube, genomic DNA was extracted from unsorted PBMC, with samples processed in batches of 12.

Sequenced here: unsorted PBMCs, sampled 2.1 years after starting antiretroviral therapy. The sequence was collected from a man aged 18-30 years with HIV. The rearranged segments are TRBV19 and TRBJ2-1; 9 central nucleotides agree with TRBD2. The CDR3 protein: CASRASGGPNNEQFF. The DNA sequence is TGTGCCAGTAGGGCCAGCGGGGGGCCTAACAATGAGCAGTTCTTC.